This TCR beta chain was sequenced in a study of cytomegalovirus exposure and HLA in healthy donors. Study as a whole: HLA-typed donors were the source of about 85 million unique TCRs, which an early data release held. Study results and limitations: Analysis was carried out at a later point, and it linked a missense DCLRE1C variant to TCR beta V- and J-gene trimming. The authors considered a cluster of highly shared sequence variants likely to be a sequencing artifact. TRBV6-2, TRBV6-3 and some other V segments were excluded as indistinguishable.

PCR was performed using 60 Vbeta and 13 Jbeta primers. Assay: immunoSEQ multiplex PCR; the TCRdb copy retains only in-frame clones and omits some. The table has 100,000 or so clones, around 75% seen once; the top ten hold approximately 6.9%. CDR3 length: 17 amino acids. Germline values: CDR1 SGHTA, CDR2 FQGNSA. With 5 bases removed from V and 6 bases from J, the gap between germline ends came to 22 bases. On this clone itself: Antigen specificity is unknown.

The rearrangement links TRBV7-2 to TRBJ2-2; perhaps TRBD2 as D (7 bases). Material for sequencing was PBMCs. The origin of this receptor is a man younger than 40 in good health and CMV-seropositive. The CDR3 coding sequence is TGTGCCAGCAGCCGGGGGGCAGGGGCAGTCGTCGCCGGGGAGCTGTTTTTT. Its protein product is CASSRGAGAVVAGELFF.